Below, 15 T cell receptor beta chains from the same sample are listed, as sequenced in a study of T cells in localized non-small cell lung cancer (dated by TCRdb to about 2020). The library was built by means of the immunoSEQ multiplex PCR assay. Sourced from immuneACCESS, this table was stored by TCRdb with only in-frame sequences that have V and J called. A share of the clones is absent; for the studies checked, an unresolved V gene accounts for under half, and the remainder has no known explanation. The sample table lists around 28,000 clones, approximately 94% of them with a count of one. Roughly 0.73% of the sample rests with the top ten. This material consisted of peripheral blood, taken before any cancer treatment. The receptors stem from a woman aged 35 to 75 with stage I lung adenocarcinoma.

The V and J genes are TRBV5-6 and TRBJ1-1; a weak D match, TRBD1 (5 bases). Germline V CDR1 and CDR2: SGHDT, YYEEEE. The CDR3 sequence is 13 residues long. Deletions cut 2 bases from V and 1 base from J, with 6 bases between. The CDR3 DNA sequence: TGTGCCAGCAGCTTTGACAGGAACACTGAAGCTTTCTTT. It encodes CASSFDRNTEAFF. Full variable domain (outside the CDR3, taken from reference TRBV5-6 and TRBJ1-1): DAGVTQSPTHLIKTRGQQVTLRCSPKSGHDTVSWYQQALGQGPQFIFQYYEEEERQRGNFPDRFSGHQFPNYSSELNVNALLLGDSALYLCASSFDRNTEAFFGQGTRLTVV.

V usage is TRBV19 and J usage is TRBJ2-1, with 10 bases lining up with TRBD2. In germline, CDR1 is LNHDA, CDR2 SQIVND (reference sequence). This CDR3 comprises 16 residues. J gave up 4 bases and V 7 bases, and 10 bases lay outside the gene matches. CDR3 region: CASKVAGGNAYNEQFF. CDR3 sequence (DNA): TGTGCCAGTAAAGTAGCGGGGGGCAATGCATACAATGAGCAGTTCTTC.

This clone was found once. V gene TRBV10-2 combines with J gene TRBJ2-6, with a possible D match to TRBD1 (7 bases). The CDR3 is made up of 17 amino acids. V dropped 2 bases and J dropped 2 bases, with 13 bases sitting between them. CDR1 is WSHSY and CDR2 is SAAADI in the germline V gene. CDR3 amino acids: CASSEPGGTAGANVLTF. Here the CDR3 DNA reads TGCGCCAGCAGTGAGCCTGGCGGGACAGCTGGGGCCAACGTCCTGACTTTC.

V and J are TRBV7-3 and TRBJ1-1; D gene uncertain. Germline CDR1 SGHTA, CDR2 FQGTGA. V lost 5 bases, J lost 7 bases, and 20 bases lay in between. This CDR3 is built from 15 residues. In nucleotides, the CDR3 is TGTGCCAGCAGCGCACAACCGACACCTAACCTTGAAGCTTTCTTT. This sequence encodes CASSAQPTPNLEAFF. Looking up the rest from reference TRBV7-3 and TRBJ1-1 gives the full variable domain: GAGVSQTPSNKVTEKGKYVELRCDPISGHTALYWYRQSLGQGPEFLIYFQGTGAADDSGLPNDRFFAVRPEGSVSTLKIQRTERGDSAVYLCASSAQPTPNLEAFFGQGTRLTVV.

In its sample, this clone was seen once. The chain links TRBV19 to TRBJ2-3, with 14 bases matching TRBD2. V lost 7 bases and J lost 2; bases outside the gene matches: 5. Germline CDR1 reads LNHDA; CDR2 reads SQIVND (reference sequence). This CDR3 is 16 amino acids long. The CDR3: CASTLTSGGATDTQYF. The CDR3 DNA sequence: TGTGCCAGTACTTTGACTAGCGGGGGGGCCACAGATACGCAGTATTTT.

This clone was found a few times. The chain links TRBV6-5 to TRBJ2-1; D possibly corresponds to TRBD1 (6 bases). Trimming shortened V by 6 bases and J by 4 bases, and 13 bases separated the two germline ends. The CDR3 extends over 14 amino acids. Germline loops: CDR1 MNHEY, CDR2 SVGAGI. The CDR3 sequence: CASRLGANYNEQFF. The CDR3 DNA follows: TGTGCCAGCAGACTGGGGGCGAATTACAATGAGCAGTTCTTC.

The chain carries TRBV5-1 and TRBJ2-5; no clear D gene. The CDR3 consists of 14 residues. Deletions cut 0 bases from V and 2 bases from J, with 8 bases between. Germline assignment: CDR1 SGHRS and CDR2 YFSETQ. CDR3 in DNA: TGCGCCAGCAGCTTGGCCGCCAGACAAGAGACCCAGTACTTC. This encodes CASSLAARQETQYF.

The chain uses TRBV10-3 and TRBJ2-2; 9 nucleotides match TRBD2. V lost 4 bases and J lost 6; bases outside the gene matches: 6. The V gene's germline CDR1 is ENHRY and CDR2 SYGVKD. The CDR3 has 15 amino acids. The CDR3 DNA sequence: TGTGCCATCAGTGCCGGGACTAGCATACCCGGGGAGCTGTTTTTT. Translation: CAISAGTSIPGELFF.

This chain's CDR3 is CASSLGVGYTF. The CDR3 DNA follows: TGTGCCAGCAGCTTGGGAGTTGGCTACACCTTC. This chain links TRBV5-6 with TRBJ1-2; D remains unclear. The CDR3 is 11 residues long. The V end was cut by 0 bases, the J end by 7 bases, with 4 bases between. From germline, CDR1 is SGHDT and CDR2 YYEEEE.

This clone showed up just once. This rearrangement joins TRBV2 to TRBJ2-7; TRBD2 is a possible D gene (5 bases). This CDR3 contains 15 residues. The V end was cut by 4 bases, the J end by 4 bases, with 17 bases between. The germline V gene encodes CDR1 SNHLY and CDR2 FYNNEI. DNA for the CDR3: TGTGCCAGCAGTGCTAGCTACTCGAAACATTACGAGCAGTACTTC. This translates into CASSASYSKHYEQYF.

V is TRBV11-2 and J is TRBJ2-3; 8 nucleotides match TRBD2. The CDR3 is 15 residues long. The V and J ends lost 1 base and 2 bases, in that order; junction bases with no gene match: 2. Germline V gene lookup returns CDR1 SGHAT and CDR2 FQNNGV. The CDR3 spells CASSLVAGITDTQYF. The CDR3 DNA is TGTGCCAGCAGCTTAGTAGCGGGAATCACAGATACGCAGTATTTT.

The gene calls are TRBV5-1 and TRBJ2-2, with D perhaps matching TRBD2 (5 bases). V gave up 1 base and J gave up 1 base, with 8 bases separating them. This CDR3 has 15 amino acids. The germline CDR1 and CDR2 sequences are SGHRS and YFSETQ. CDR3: CASSLRAENTGELFF. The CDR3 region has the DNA TGCGCCAGCAGCTTGCGAGCGGAGAACACCGGGGAGCTGTTTTTT.

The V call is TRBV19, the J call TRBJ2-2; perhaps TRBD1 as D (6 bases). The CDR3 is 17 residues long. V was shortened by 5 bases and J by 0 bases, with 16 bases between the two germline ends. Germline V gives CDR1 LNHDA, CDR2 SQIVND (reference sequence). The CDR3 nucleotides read TGTGCCAGTAGTCTTGACGTGGGGGCACCGAACACCGGGGAGCTGTTTTTT. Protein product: CASSLDVGAPNTGELFF.

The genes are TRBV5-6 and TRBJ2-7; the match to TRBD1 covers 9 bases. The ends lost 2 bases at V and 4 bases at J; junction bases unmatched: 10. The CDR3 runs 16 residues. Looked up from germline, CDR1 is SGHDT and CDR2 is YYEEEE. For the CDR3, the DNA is TGTGCCAGCAGCTTACTAACAGGACAGGGGTTGTACGAGCAGTACTTC. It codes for CASSLLTGQGLYEQYF.

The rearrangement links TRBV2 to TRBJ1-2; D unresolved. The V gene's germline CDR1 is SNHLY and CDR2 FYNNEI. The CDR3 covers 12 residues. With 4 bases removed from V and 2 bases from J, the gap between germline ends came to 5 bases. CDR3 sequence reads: CASSGRNYGYTF. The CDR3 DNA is TGTGCCAGCAGTGGACGGAACTATGGCTACACCTTC.